Presented here are 12 T cell receptor beta chains from one specimen sequenced in a study of early T cells in non-severe SARS-CoV-2 infection. Each CDR3 protein gets one entry after TCRdb re-called the 5' RACE reads with MiXCR. The table records some 80,000 distinct CDR3 sequences, roughly 4.7% of them present only once. This sample comprised whole blood, obtained at baseline. These receptors were taken from an adult who was a healthcare worker with PCR-confirmed SARS-CoV-2 infection or an uninfected control (not recorded which).

V and J are TRBV18 and TRBJ1-1, with a weak D call TRBD1 (6 bases). CDR1 is KGHSH and CDR2 is LQKENI in the germline V gene. V lost 1 base and J 4 bases, leaving 16 bases between the germline ends. The CDR3 contains 16 residues. CDR3 bases: TGTGCCAGCTCACCACGCTCGGGACATCTATCCACTGAAGCTTTCTTT. Translating gives CASSPRSGHLSTEAFF.

The genes are TRBV11-2 and TRBJ1-1; TRBD1 aligns across 10 bases. Germline lookup yields CDR1 SGHAT and CDR2 FQNNGV. CDR3 size: 15 residues. The J segment lost 5 bases and the V segment lost 5 bases, leaving 8 bases of the junction unmatched. CDR3 amino acids: CASSGDRGLETEAFF. In nucleotides, the CDR3 is TGTGCCAGCAGCGGCGACAGGGGGCTTGAAACTGAAGCTTTCTTT.

There are a few counts of this clonotype. The rearrangement joins TRBV4-1 to TRBJ2-7; D gene unclear. V was shortened by 1 base and J by 6 bases, with 10 bases between the two germline ends. The CDR3 has 13 amino acids. CDR1 is MGHRA and CDR2 is YSYEKL in the germline V gene. As DNA, the CDR3 is TGCGCCAGCAGCCAAGCCCCGAACGGCGAGCAGTACTTC. Residues: CASSQAPNGEQYF.

The table lists this clonotype with many counts. The chain recombines TRBV28 with TRBJ2-7; TRBD2 is a possible D gene (5 bases). V lost 3 bases, J lost 6 bases, and 12 bases lay in between. CDR1 and CDR2 from the germline V gene are MDHEN and SYDVKM. This CDR3 contains 13 residues. The CDR3 region is CASSLPGVSEQYF. The CDR3 DNA follows: TGTGCCAGCAGTTTGCCCGGGGTTAGCGAGCAGTACTTC.

This clonotype has just a few counts. J is TRBJ2-1 and V is TRBV5-4; a possible D gene is TRBD2 (6 bases). The V gene's germline CDR1 is SGHNT and CDR2 YYREEE (reference sequence). Trimming shortened V by 0 bases and J by 9 bases, and 10 bases separated the two germline ends. CDR3 size: 13 residues. The CDR3 region has the DNA TGTGCCAGCAGCTTGGGGCGGGACCGTGAGCAGTTCTTC. Encoded protein: CASSLGRDREQFF.

This clonotype was found many times. The chain carries TRBV28 and TRBJ2-7; D is perhaps TRBD2 (5 bases). Germline CDR1 and CDR2: MDHEN and SYDVKM. V gave up 3 bases and J gave up 2 bases, with 11 bases separating them. The CDR3 totals 14 residues. The CDR3 nucleotides read TGTGCCAGCAGTTTCCAAGCGGTGCCCTACGAGCAGTACTTC. Amino acid sequence: CASSFQAVPYEQYF.

The sample holds many counts of this clonotype. The gene calls are TRBV7-3 and TRBJ2-2; maybe TRBD2 (6 bases). There are 15 residues in the CDR3. V was shortened by 3 bases and J by 6 bases, with 14 bases between the two germline ends. CDR1 is SGHTA and CDR2 is FQGTGA in the germline V gene. Here the CDR3 reads CASSLVGGLPGELFF. The CDR3 coding sequence is TGTGCCAGCAGCTTGGTGGGAGGTCTCCCCGGGGAGCTGTTTTTT. Supplemented by reference TRBV7-3 and TRBJ2-2, the full variable domain reads GAGVSQTPSNKVTEKGKYVELRCDPISGHTALYWYRQSLGQGPEFLIYFQGTGAADDSGLPNDRFFAVRPEGSVSTLKIQRTERGDSAVYLCASSLVGGLPGELFFGEGSRLTVL.

The chain couples TRBV30 to TRBJ1-5; D might be TRBD1 (5 bases). V was shortened by 0 bases and J by 2 bases, with 5 bases between the two germline ends. This CDR3 has 13 amino acids. Germline CDR1 GTSNPN, CDR2 SVGIG (reference sequence). Here the CDR3 reads CAWSVQGNQPQHF. The DNA for the CDR3 is TGTGCCTGGAGTGTACAGGGCAATCAGCCCCAGCATTTT.

At least ten counts were recorded for this clonotype. The rearrangement uses TRBV6-5 and TRBJ1-2, with 10 bases that match TRBD1. V was clipped by 2 bases and J by 5 bases; unmatched bases: 2. CDR1 is MNHEY, CDR2 SVGAGI, per germline. CDR3 length equals 14 residues. CDR3 sequence: CASSYGQGGYGYTF. The CDR3 DNA sequence: TGTGCCAGCAGTTACGGACAGGGGGGTTATGGCTACACCTTC.

This clonotype appeared many times. The chain combines TRBV27 with TRBJ2-1; D call uncertain. Per the germline V gene, CDR1 is MNHEY and CDR2 is SMNVEV (reference sequence). This CDR3 is 15 amino acids long. The ends were cut back, 2 bases at V and 4 bases at J, with 12 bases in the middle. The CDR3, as DNA: TGTGCCAGCAGTTTAGATGGCTACTCTTACAATGAGCAGTTCTTC. This sequence encodes CASSLDGYSYNEQFF.

The J gene is TRBJ2-1, the V gene TRBV10-3; the match to TRBD2 covers 8 bases. CDR1 is ENHRY and CDR2 is SYGVKD in the germline V gene. The J segment lost 4 bases and the V segment lost 0 bases, leaving 8 bases of the junction unmatched. CDR3 length equals 17 residues. The CDR3 region is CAISESISGRTYNEQFF. DNA for the CDR3: TGTGCCATCAGTGAGTCTATAAGCGGGAGAACTTACAATGAGCAGTTCTTC.

This clonotype was recorded many times. The chain couples TRBV2 to TRBJ2-1; 8 bases match TRBD2. V was clipped by 10 bases and J by 0 bases; unmatched bases: 20. The germline CDR1 and CDR2 sequences are SNHLY and FYNNEI. This CDR3 is 19 amino acids long. CDR3 DNA sequence: TGTGCCACCACGACCGCGGGAGTTGAGCGGGGGAGCTCCTACAATGAGCAGTTCTTC. Residues: CATTTAGVERGSSYNEQFF.